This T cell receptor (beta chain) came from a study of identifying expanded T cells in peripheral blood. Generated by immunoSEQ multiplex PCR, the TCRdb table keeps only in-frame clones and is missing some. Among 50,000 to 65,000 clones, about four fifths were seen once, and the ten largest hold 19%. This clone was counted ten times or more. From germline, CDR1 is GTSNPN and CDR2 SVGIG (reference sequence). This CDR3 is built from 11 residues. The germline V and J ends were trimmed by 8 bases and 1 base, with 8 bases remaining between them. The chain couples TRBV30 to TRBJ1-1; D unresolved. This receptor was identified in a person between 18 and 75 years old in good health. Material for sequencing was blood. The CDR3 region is CAGEKNTEAFF. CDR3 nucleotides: TGTGCCGGGGAGAAGAACACTGAAGCTTTCTTT.